The clone carrying this T cell receptor (beta chain) came up many times. Its specificity is unknown. This sample is drawn from a study of neurological immune-mediated disorders. Study findings and constraints: Expanded clones shared no identical CDR3 amino acid sequences across subjects, which suggested private TCR-beta repertoires in all groups. Levels of TCR clonal expansion peaked in HTLV-1-associated myelopathy and reached their lowest in multiple sclerosis, under those of healthy controls.

TCRdb re-analysed the 5' RACE reads in MiXCR, keeping a single row per CDR3 protein. The profile shows 25,000 to 40,000 distinct CDR3 sequences, 1.5% of them singletons. This CDR3 is built from 14 residues. V trimming: 4 bases; J trimming: 3 bases; junction bases outside the gene matches: 5. CDR1 is LNHNV, CDR2 YYDKDF, per germline (reference sequence). The origin of this receptor is a woman aged 25 to 39 with multiple sclerosis. This chain joins TRBV15 and TRBJ2-5; 7 bases map to TRBD1. The sequencing sample was made of PBMCs. DNA for the CDR3: TGTGCCACCAGCAACACCGGGACAGAAGAGACCCAGTACTTC. Its protein is CATSNTGTEETQYF.